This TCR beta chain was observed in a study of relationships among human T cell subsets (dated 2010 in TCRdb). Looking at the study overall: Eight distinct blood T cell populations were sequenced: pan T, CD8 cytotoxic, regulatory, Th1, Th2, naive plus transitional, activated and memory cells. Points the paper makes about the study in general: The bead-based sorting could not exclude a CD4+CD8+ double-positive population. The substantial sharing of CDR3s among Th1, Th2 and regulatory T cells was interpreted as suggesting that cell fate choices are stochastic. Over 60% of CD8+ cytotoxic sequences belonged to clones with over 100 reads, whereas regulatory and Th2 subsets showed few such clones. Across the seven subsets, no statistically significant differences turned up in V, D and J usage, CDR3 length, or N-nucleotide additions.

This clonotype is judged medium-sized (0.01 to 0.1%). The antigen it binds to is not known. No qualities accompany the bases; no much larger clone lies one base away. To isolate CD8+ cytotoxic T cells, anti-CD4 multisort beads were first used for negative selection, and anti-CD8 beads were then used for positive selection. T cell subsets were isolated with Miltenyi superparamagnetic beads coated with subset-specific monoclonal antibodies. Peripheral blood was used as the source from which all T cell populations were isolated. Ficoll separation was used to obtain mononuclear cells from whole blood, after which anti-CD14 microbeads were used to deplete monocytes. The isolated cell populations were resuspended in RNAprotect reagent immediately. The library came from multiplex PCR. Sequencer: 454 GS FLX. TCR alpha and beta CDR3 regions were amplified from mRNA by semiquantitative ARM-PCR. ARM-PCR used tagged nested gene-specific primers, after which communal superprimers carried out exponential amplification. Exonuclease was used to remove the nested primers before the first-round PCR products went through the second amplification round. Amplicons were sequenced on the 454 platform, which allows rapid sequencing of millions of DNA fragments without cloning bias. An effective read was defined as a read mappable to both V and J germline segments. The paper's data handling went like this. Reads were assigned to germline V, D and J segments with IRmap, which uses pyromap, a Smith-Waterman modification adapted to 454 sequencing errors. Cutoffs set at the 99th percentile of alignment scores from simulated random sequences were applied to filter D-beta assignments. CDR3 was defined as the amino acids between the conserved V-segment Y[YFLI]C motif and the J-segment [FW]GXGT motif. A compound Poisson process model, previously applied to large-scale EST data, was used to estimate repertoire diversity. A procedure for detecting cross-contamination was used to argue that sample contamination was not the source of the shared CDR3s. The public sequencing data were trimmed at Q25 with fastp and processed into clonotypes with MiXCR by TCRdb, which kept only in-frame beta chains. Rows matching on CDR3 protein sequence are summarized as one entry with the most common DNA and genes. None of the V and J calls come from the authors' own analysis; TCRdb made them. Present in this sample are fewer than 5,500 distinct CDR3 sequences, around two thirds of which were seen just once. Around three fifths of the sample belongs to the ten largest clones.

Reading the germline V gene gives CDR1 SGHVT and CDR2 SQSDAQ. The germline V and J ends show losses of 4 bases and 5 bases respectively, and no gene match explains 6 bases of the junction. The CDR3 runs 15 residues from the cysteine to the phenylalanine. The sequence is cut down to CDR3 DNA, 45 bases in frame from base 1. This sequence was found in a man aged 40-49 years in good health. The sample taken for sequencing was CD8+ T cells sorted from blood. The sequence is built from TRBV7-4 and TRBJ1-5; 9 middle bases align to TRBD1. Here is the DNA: TGTGCCAGCAGCTCCAGGGACAGGGAGGATCAGCCCCAGCATTTT. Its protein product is CASSSRDREDQPQHF.